This T cell receptor beta chain was retrieved from a study of blood T cell repertoires in COVID-19. Libraries were prepared by immunoSEQ multiplex PCR; TCRdb keeps only in-frame clonotypes and omits some of them. Of around 400,000 clones listed, roughly 80% are singletons. This clone was counted only a few times. Looked up from germline, CDR1 is SEHNR and CDR2 is FQNEAQ (reference sequence). The CDR3 runs to 17 residues. The V segment lost 5 bases and the J segment 5 bases; nucleotides outside the gene matches: 10. Input material: PBMCs or T cells enriched from blood (not recorded which). This receptor was obtained from a woman in her fifties or sixties who had recovered from COVID-19. This chain uses TRBV7-9 with TRBJ2-2, with 11 nucleotides matching TRBD1. CDR3 residues: CASSTPPGQGVTGELFF. The CDR3 DNA sequence: TGTGCCAGCAGCACCCCACCGGGACAGGGGGTTACCGGGGAGCTGTTTTTT. The whole variable domain, filled in from reference TRBV7-9 and TRBJ2-2, reads DTGVSQNPRHKITKRGQNVTFRCDPISEHNRLYWYRQTLGQGPEFLTYFQNEAQLEKSRLLSDRFSAERPKGSFSTLEIQRTEQGDSAMYLCASSTPPGQGVTGELFFGEGSRLTVL.